This T cell receptor (beta chain) comes out of a study of shared clonotypes between healthy human individuals. Study conclusions and caveats: In general, naive subsets displayed greater estimated richness than memory subsets did.

A note on this clone: The antigen remains unidentified.

Trimming pared 10 bases from V and 4 bases from J, leaving 12 bases between. The CDR3 extends over 12 amino acids. Germline V gene data show CDR1 as MDHEN and CDR2 as SYDVKM. Sequencing used immunoSEQ multiplex PCR; TCRdb keeps in-frame clones, though not all of them. The table records 1,500,000 or so clones, approximately 98.5% of them present only once. Specimen: naive CD4+ T cells sorted from blood. Specified subset: CD45RA+ positively selected. This chain joins TRBV28 and TRBJ2-3, with D maybe TRBD1 (5 bases). The TCR comes from a man aged 25-40 years in good health. CDR3 protein: CATSRGSDTQYF. DNA for the CDR3: TGTGCCACCTCTAGGGGTTCAGATACGCAGTATTTT.